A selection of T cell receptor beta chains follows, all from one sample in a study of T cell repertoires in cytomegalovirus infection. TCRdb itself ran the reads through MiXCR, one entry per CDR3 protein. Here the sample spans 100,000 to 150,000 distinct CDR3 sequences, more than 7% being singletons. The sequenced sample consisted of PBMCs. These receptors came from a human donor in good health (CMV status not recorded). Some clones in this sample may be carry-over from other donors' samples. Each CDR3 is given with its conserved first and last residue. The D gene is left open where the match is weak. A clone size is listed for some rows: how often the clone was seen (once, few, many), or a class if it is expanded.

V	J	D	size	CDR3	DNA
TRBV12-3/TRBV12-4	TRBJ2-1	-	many	CASSSSGGARSYNEQFF	-
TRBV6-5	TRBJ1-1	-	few	CASSNQRTEAFF	TGTGCCAGCAGTAATCAGAGAACTGAAGCTTTCTTT
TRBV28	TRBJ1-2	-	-	CASSLKSGSGYTF	TGTGCCAGCAGTTTAAAATCGGGGAGCGGCTACACCTTC
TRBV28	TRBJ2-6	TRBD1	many	CASSPPRQGAGGANVLTF	TGTGCCAGCAGCCCGCCCCGACAGGGGGCCGGTGGGGCCAACGTCCTGACTTTC
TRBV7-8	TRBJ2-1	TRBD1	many	CASSLSGQGGDEQFF	TGTGCCAGCAGCTTATCGGGACAGGGAGGCGATGAGCAGTTCTTC
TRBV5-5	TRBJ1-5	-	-	CASSLVPGHQPQHF	TGTGCCAGCAGCTTGGTCCCCGGGCATCAGCCCCAGCATTTT
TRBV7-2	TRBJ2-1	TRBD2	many	CASSLASGGYNEQFF	TGTGCCAGCAGCTTAGCTAGCGGGGGCTACAATGAGCAGTTCTTC
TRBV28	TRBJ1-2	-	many	CASILRGGYGYTF	TGTGCCAGCATTCTACGGGGGGGCTATGGCTACACCTTC
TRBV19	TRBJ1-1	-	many	CASSIGRGTEAFF	TGTGCCAGTAGTATAGGCAGGGGCACTGAAGCTTTCTTT
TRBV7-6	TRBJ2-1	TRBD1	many	CASSLGGQGRSSYNEQFF	TGTGCCAGCAGCTTAGGGGGACAGGGCAGAAGCTCCTACAATGAGCAGTTCTTC
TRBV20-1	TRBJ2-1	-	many	CSAPYNEQFF	TGCAGTGCCCCCTACAATGAGCAGTTCTTC
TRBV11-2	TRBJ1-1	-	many	CASRSWTGKRNTEAFF	TGTGCCAGCAGGTCTTGGACGGGTAAACGGAACACTGAAGCTTTCTTT
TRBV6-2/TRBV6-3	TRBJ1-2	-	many	CASSTFQQGDYGYTF	TGTGCCAGCAGTACCTTCCAACAGGGAGACTATGGCTACACCTTC
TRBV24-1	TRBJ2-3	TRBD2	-	CATSDLGTSATDTQYF	TGTGCCACCAGTGATCTAGGGACTAGCGCCACAGATACGCAGTATTTT
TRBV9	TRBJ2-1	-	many	CASSVEGEPIGEQFF	TGTGCCAGCAGCGTAGAGGGGGAACCAATCGGTGAGCAGTTCTTC
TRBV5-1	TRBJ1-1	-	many	CASSASMNTEAFF	TGCGCCAGCAGCGCCAGCATGAACACTGAAGCTTTCTTT